The rows below give T cell receptor beta chains drawn from one sample of a study of cytomegalovirus exposure and HLA in healthy donors. The data were produced by immunoSEQ multiplex PCR, yet TCRdb's version contains in-frame clones alone and is incomplete. This table lists 150,000 to 200,000 clones. The sequencing sample was made of PBMCs. All receptors derive from a young woman in good health and CMV-seropositive. CDR3s include the opening cysteine and the closing phenylalanine or tryptophan. D genes are given only for firm matches.

J: TRBJ1-4
V: TRBV5-1
D: NA
CDR3: CASSLFGQLGEKLFF
DNA: TGCGCCAGCAGCTTGTTCGGACAACTGGGCGAAAAACTGTTTTTT

J: TRBJ2-5
V: TRBV4-3
D: TRBD2
CDR3: CASSQDVAGGLETQYF
DNA: TGCGCCAGCAGCCAAGATGTAGCGGGGGGACTGGAGACCCAGTACTTC

J: TRBJ1-2
V: TRBV2
D: NA
CDR3: CATGPALGYTF
DNA: TGTGCCACCGGTCCCGCTCTTGGCTACACCTTC

J: TRBJ2-7
V: TRBV5-4
D: TRBD2
CDR3: CASSYGLATYEQYF
DNA: TGTGCCAGCAGCTACGGACTAGCGACCTACGAGCAGTACTTC

J: TRBJ1-5
V: TRBV27
D: TRBD1
CDR3: CASSGTGVLGNQPQHF
DNA: TGTGCCAGCAGTGGGACAGGGGTACTGGGCAATCAGCCCCAGCATTTT

J: TRBJ1-5
V: TRBV6-4
D: NA
CDR3: CASSDWTGRQPQHF
DNA: TGTGCCAGCAGTGACTGGACTGGGCGTCAGCCCCAGCATTTT

J: TRBJ1-1
V: TRBV27
D: TRBD1
CDR3: CASSFGQGAEAFF
DNA: TGTGCCAGCAGTTTCGGACAGGGCGCTGAAGCTTTCTTT

J: TRBJ2-3
V: TRBV7-9
D: TRBD1
CDR3: CASSPRDSFSTDTQYF
DNA: TGTGCCAGCAGCCCAAGGGACAGCTTCAGCACAGATACGCAGTATTTT

J: TRBJ2-7
V: TRBV7-2
D: TRBD2
CDR3: CASSVPAGLAGRGEQYF
DNA: TGTGCCAGCAGCGTCCCGGCCGGACTAGCGGGACGGGGGGAGCAGTACTTC

J: TRBJ1-5
V: TRBV11-1
D: NA
CDR3: CASSLGRQQPQHF
DNA: TGTGCCAGCAGCCTAGGACGACAACAGCCCCAGCATTTT

J: TRBJ2-7
V: TRBV7-3
D: TRBD2
CDR3: CASSVSGLAGKEQYF
DNA: TGTGCCAGCAGTGTCTCCGGACTAGCGGGGAAAGAGCAGTACTTC